One sample yielded the 29 T cell receptor beta chains listed below, sequenced in a study of blood T cell repertoires in COVID-19. Sequenced by immunoSEQ multiplex PCR; TCRdb stores in-frame clones only, minus some. The sample lists 300,000 or so clones, 75% to 90% occurring once. Specimen: peripheral blood. The receptors come from a woman in her thirties or forties with acute or convalescent COVID-19.

V usage is TRBV4-1 and J usage is TRBJ1-3, with a tentative D call TRBD1 (6 bases). With 4 bases removed from V and 2 bases from J, the gap between germline ends came to 9 bases. The CDR3 contains 14 residues. Germline-derived CDR1 and CDR2 are MGHRA and YSYEKL. In nucleotides, the CDR3 is TGCGCCAGCAGCCCTACAGGGACTGGAAACACCATATATTTT. Its protein product is CASSPTGTGNTIYF.

J is TRBJ2-2 and V is TRBV10-3; 9 nucleotides line up with TRBD1. Looked up from germline, CDR1 is ENHRY and CDR2 is SYGVKD. The J segment lost 9 bases and the V segment lost 6 bases, leaving 11 bases of the junction unmatched. The length of the CDR3 is 15 residues. The CDR3 spells CAIRYDRQGEWELFF. For the CDR3, the DNA is TGTGCCATCAGATATGATCGACAGGGGGAATGGGAGCTGTTTTTT.

The gene calls are TRBV12-5 and TRBJ2-3; TRBD2 might be the D (5 bases). Germline-derived CDR1 and CDR2 are LGHNT and FRNRAP. The CDR3 sequence is 20 residues long. V was pared by 0 bases and J by 0 bases, with 22 bases between. The CDR3, as DNA: TGTGCTAGTGGTTTGGTAGGATTCACCATGGCTGGAGGAAGCACAGATACGCAGTATTTT. Translated, it gives CASGLVGFTMAGGSTDTQYF.

The CDR3 spells CASSPAGAGNGYTF. The CDR3 region has the DNA TGCGCCAGCAGCCCGGCGGGGGCGGGTAATGGCTACACCTTC. V usage is TRBV5-1 and J usage is TRBJ1-2; tentatively, D is TRBD1 (6 bases). The V gene lost 4 bases and the J gene lost 6 bases, with 16 bases spanning the gap. The CDR3 contains 14 residues. The germline CDR1 and CDR2 sequences are SGHRS and YFSETQ.

This clone was seen once. The V gene is TRBV15, the J gene TRBJ2-1; 9 nucleotides align to TRBD1. This CDR3 is built from 16 residues. CDR1 and CDR2 from the germline V gene are LNHNV and YYDKDF (reference sequence). Unmatched junction bases numbered 7, after V lost 0 bases and J lost 7 bases. CDR3 bases: TGTGCCACCAGCAGAGATCTAGGGACAGGGAAAAATGAGCAGTTCTTC. Translating gives CATSRDLGTGKNEQFF. The full variable domain, rest sourced from reference TRBV15 and TRBJ2-1, is DAMVIQNPRYQVTQFGKPVTLSCSQTLNHNVMYWYQQKSSQAPKLLFHYYDKDFNNEADTPDNFQSRRPNTSFCFLDIRSPGLGDTAMYLCATSRDLGTGKNEQFFGPGTRLTVL.

The chain employs TRBV11-2 and TRBJ1-2; 8 bases line up with TRBD1. V lost 1 base and J lost 8; bases outside the gene matches: 6. From germline, CDR1 is SGHAT and CDR2 FQNNGV. The CDR3 covers 14 residues. The CDR3 here is CASSLATGVRGYTF. In DNA form, the CDR3 reads TGTGCCAGCAGCTTAGCGACAGGGGTGAGGGGCTACACCTTC.

V usage is TRBV2 and J usage is TRBJ1-5, with a tentative D call TRBD1 (6 bases). Germline V gene data show CDR1 as SNHLY and CDR2 as FYNNEI. V was pared by 4 bases and J by 5 bases, with 9 bases between. The CDR3 spans 13 residues. CDR3 loop: CASSGGPYQPQHF. The DNA of the CDR3 is TGTGCCAGCAGTGGGGGGCCGTATCAGCCCCAGCATTTT.

The chain uses TRBV7-2 and TRBJ1-6; D uncertain. The CDR3 is 13 residues long. In germline, CDR1 is SGHTA, CDR2 FQGNSA. Between the trimmed V and J ends, which lost 1 base and 6 bases, there was a span of 4 bases. Here the CDR3 DNA reads TGTGCCAGCAGCTTAGGGGCTAATTCACCCCTCCACTTT. It translates to CASSLGANSPLHF.

The chain is built from TRBV27 and TRBJ2-4; 13 bases agree with TRBD2. This CDR3 contains 19 residues. Per the germline V gene, CDR1 is MNHEY and CDR2 is SMNVEV (reference sequence). Germline trimming cut 1 base from V and 7 bases from J; bases unmatched to any gene: 13. The CDR3: CASSLLTSGGTRRVNIQYF. The CDR3, as DNA: TGTGCCAGCAGTTTATTGACTAGCGGGGGGACCAGAAGGGTCAACATTCAGTACTTC.

V and J are TRBV28 and TRBJ1-2; D possibly corresponds to TRBD1 (5 bases). From germline, CDR1 is MDHEN and CDR2 SYDVKM. CDR3 size: 13 residues. Trimming removed 5 bases at V and 11 bases at J, with 18 bases between. The DNA of the CDR3 is TGTGCCAGCAGTCCCCATGGGCAGGGTGGTTACACCTTC. This encodes CASSPHGQGGYTF.

This sequence joins TRBV19 and TRBJ2-3; the D is unclear. Germline CDR1 is LNHDA and CDR2 is SQIVND (reference sequence). V was pared by 6 bases and J by 1 base, with 14 bases between. This CDR3 is built from 15 residues. The CDR3 DNA follows: TGTGCCAGTAGCCCGCGCGTGTTTGGCACAGATACGCAGTATTTT. Amino acids: CASSPRVFGTDTQYF.

In its sample, this clone was seen once. The chain employs TRBV11-2 and TRBJ2-5; the match to TRBD2 covers 11 bases. The germline gives CDR1 SGHAT, CDR2 FQNNGV. Trimming cost V 1 base and J 3 bases; bases outside gene matches: 10. This CDR3 is 18 amino acids long. The CDR3 bases are TGTGCCAGCAGCTTAGTTTTAGCGGGGGGGCCGCGGGAAGAGACCCAGTACTTC. Its protein product is CASSLVLAGGPREETQYF.

The chain uses TRBV24-1 and TRBJ1-2; weak D call: TRBD1 (6 bases). Germline V gives CDR1 KGHDR, CDR2 SFDVKD. Trimming pared 3 bases from V and 4 bases from J, leaving 11 bases between. This CDR3 region has 14 residues. This chain's CDR3 is CATSDPQGTYGYTF. Written as DNA, the CDR3 is TGTGCCACCAGTGATCCACAGGGAACCTATGGCTACACCTTC.

The J gene is TRBJ1-2, the V gene TRBV21-1; the table names TRBD1, a call not compared with the DNA. TRBV21-1 is marked as a pseudogene. The CDR3 spans 14 residues. CDR3 residues: CASSPSPGNYGYTF. CDR3 coding DNA: TGTGCCAGCAGCCCCAGTCCAGGGAACTATGGCTACACCTTC.

J is TRBJ1-1 and V is TRBV5-8; D might be TRBD1 (6 bases). CDR3 size: 18 residues. Germline CDR1 reads SGHTS; CDR2 reads YDEGEE. The ends were cut back, 4 bases at V and 4 bases at J, with 26 bases in the middle. CDR3 nucleotides: TGTGCCAGCAGCCACGTTACATTTAGTCGGGGGGCTCGCACTGAAGCTTTCTTT. This gives the protein CASSHVTFSRGARTEAFF.

The V call is TRBV19, the J call TRBJ1-2; tentative D call: TRBD1 (6 bases). Germline CDR1 and CDR2: LNHDA and SQIVND (reference sequence). The V end was cut by 5 bases, the J end by 0 bases, with 10 bases between. The CDR3 runs to 14 residues. The CDR3 DNA reads TGTGCCAGTAGTCCGGACAGAGCTAACTATGGCTACACCTTC. As protein: CASSPDRANYGYTF.

The chain employs TRBV9 and TRBJ2-1; a weak D match, TRBD2 (7 bases). Germline CDR1 SGDLS, CDR2 YYNGEE. Trimming removed 2 bases from V and 6 bases from J, with 15 bases in between. CDR3 length: 15 residues. The CDR3 nucleotides are TGTGCCAGCAGCGTCGGAGGGGGAGGGGGCAATGAGCAGTTCTTC. Its translation: CASSVGGGGGNEQFF.

This clone came up once. The chain joins TRBV2 to TRBJ2-7; TRBD1 is a possible D gene (6 bases). V was clipped by 6 bases and J by 1 base, with 13 bases between them. The CDR3 has 14 residues. Germline-derived CDR1 and CDR2 are SNHLY and FYNNEI. CDR3 nucleotide sequence: TGTGCCAGCAGGGGGGCCGGATGGTCCTACGAGCAGTACGTC. Its protein product is CASRGAGWSYEQYV.

The rearrangement uses TRBV19 and TRBJ2-2; 8 positions match TRBD2. V was clipped by 6 bases and J by 7 bases; unmatched bases: 10. In germline, CDR1 is LNHDA, CDR2 SQIVND (reference sequence). This CDR3 has 15 amino acids. CDR3 DNA sequence: TGTGCCAGTAGGGGCCTGAGCGGGGGCAGCGGGGAGCTGTTTTTT. Its translation: CASRGLSGGSGELFF.

V usage is TRBV6-5 and J usage is TRBJ2-1; D unclear. The germline V and J ends were trimmed by 2 bases and 5 bases, with 4 bases remaining between them. Germline CDR1 MNHEY, CDR2 SVGAGI. The CDR3 contains 12 residues. CDR3 coding DNA: TGTGCCAGCAGTTACCGGGACAATGAGCAGTTCTTC. This gives the protein CASSYRDNEQFF.

The chain's CDR3 is CASSLKTGVNSPLHF. The CDR3 coding sequence is TGTGCCAGCAGCTTGAAGACAGGGGTCAATTCACCCCTCCACTTT. The V gene is TRBV11-2, the J gene TRBJ1-6, with 8 bases lining up with TRBD1. The CDR3 spans 15 residues. Trimming cost V 3 bases and J 7 bases; bases outside gene matches: 5. CDR1 is SGHAT and CDR2 is FQNNGV in the germline V gene.

This chain connects TRBV5-6 to TRBJ1-3; possibly TRBD1 for D (5 bases). The CDR3 extends over 16 amino acids. The V gene lost 4 bases and the J gene lost 4 bases, with 18 bases spanning the gap. Germline V CDR1 and CDR2: SGHDT, YYEEEE. The CDR3 sequence is CASSPPPTGAGNTIYF. CDR3 coding DNA: TGTGCCAGCAGCCCACCTCCTACTGGGGCCGGAAACACCATATATTTT.

The V and J genes are TRBV18 and TRBJ1-5, with D possibly TRBD1 on 5 matching bases. This CDR3 has 18 amino acids. V was trimmed by 0 bases and J by 4 bases, leaving 19 bases between them. Germline CDR1 and CDR2: KGHSH and LQKENI. The CDR3 DNA follows: TGTGCCAGCTCACCACCGGGATTAAGGGGATCCTCTAATCAGCCCCAGCATTTT. Translating it yields CASSPPGLRGSSNQPQHF. Together with reference TRBV18 and TRBJ1-5, the CDR3 gives the full variable domain: NAGVMQNPRHLVRRRGQEARLRCSPMKGHSHVYWYRQLPEEGLKFMVYLQKENIIDESGMPKERFSAEFPKEGPSILRIQQVVRGDSAAYFCASSPPGLRGSSNQPQHFGDGTRLSIL.

This chain joins TRBV6-5 and TRBJ2-3, with 7 bases matching TRBD1. From germline, CDR1 is MNHEY and CDR2 SVGAGI. The V segment lost 4 bases and the J segment 4 bases; nucleotides outside the gene matches: 8. CDR3 length equals 15 residues. CDR3 in amino acids: CASSSNRGHSDTQYF. CDR3 sequence (DNA): TGTGCCAGCAGTTCAAACAGGGGCCACTCAGATACGCAGTATTTT.

The rearrangement uses TRBV19 and TRBJ2-2, with 12 bases lining up with TRBD2. Germline V gene sequence: CDR1 LNHDA, CDR2 SQIVND (reference sequence). Trimming removed 2 bases from V and 8 bases from J; junction bases left unmatched: 6. This CDR3 has 16 amino acids. The CDR3 loop is CASSIPGLAGTGELFF. The DNA for the CDR3 is TGTGCCAGTAGTATACCCGGACTAGCGGGGACTGGGGAGCTGTTTTTT.

This rearrangement joins TRBV11-2 to TRBJ1-1; D remains unclear. Trimming shortened V by 4 bases and J by 9 bases, and 9 bases separated the two germline ends. This CDR3 is built from 11 residues. Germline V lookup: CDR1 SGHAT, CDR2 FQNNGV. The CDR3 DNA is TGTGCCAGCAGCTACCACAACCAAGCTTTCTTT. This gives the protein CASSYHNQAFF.

This chain links TRBV6-4 with TRBJ1-5, with TRBD1 as a possible D gene (5 bases). Germline V lookup: CDR1 MRHNA, CDR2 SNTAGT. Deletions cut 2 bases from V and 3 bases from J, with 20 bases between. The CDR3 loop spans 18 amino acids. This chain's CDR3 is CASSDILRSGPNNQPQHF. CDR3 sequence (DNA): TGTGCCAGCAGTGACATACTTCGATCAGGGCCCAACAATCAGCCCCAGCATTTT.

Concerning this clone: Other DNA variants within this sample encode the same CDR3. The chain joins TRBV12-3 or TRBV12-4 to TRBJ1-2, with 7 bases that match TRBD1. The ends lost 5 bases at V and 4 bases at J; junction bases unmatched: 4. This CDR3 is 13 amino acids long. CDR3 coding DNA: TGTGCCAGCAGTCCTGGACAGGCCTATGGCTACACCTTC. Encoded protein: CASSPGQAYGYTF.

V usage is TRBV20-1 and J usage is TRBJ1-5; no clear D. This CDR3 is 14 amino acids long. The germline V and J ends were trimmed by 3 bases and 3 bases, with 12 bases remaining between them. Germline V gives CDR1 DFQATT, CDR2 SNEGSKA (reference sequence). CDR3 coding DNA: TGCAGTGCTAGTTCCGGGTGGGTCAATCAGCCCCAGCATTTT. Translation: CSASSGWVNQPQHF.